This T cell receptor beta chain was sequenced in a study of T cell clonality in common variable immunodeficiency. The CDR3 runs to 15 residues. In germline, CDR1 is DFQATT, CDR2 SNEGSKA (reference sequence). V trimming: 4 bases; J trimming: 0 bases; junction bases outside the gene matches: 5. This clone was seen many times. The read halts 3 residues ahead of the CDR3 end, with the missing end drawn from the germline J gene. TCRdb keeps only in-frame clones here, not all; method: immunoSEQ multiplex PCR. The sample was found to contain roughly 38,000 clones, and every one recurs. Sequencing used peripheral blood mononuclear cells. V and J are TRBV20-1 and TRBJ1-1, with TRBD1 matching 10 bases. The TCR comes from a person between 18 and 75 years old in good health. The sequenced part of the CDR3 DNA is TGCAGTGCTAAGCGACAGGGGGCTCTGAACACTGAA. Protein sequence: CSAKRQGALNTE. The entire CDR3 sequence reads CSAKRQGALNTEAFF.